Shown below are 15 T cell receptor beta chains from a single sample sequenced in a study of molecular identifiers for immune sequencing clone quantification. TCRdb redid the calling of the PCR reads with MiXCR, one entry per CDR3 protein. The table records about 320,000 distinct CDR3 sequences, roughly 23% of them present only once. The specimen sequenced was naive CD8+ T cells from blood, with Jurkat cell RNA spiked in. Documented subset: FACS-sorted CD8+CD4-CCR7+CD45RA+ naive T cells. These receptors all stem from a human donor in good health. Some libraries in this study had Jurkat cell RNA spiked in.

Comments on this clonotype: An end of the junction differs from the germline gene, which may be a read error. This sequence joins TRBV12-3 or TRBV12-4 and TRBJ1-5, with D uncertain. This CDR3 contains 14 residues. This chain's CDR3 is CASSLVGSVQPRHF. For the CDR3, the DNA is TGTGCCAGCAGTTTAGTGGGGAGCGTTCAGCCCCGGCATTTT.

This clonotype was seen ten or more times. The rearrangement joins TRBV6-5 to TRBJ1-5; unclear D gene. V lost 8 bases and J 1 base, leaving 15 bases between the germline ends. CDR1 MNHEY and CDR2 SVGAGI come from the germline V gene. CDR3 length equals 15 residues. The CDR3 spells CASSPRIWSNQPQHF. The DNA for the CDR3 is TGTGCCAGCTCCCCAAGGATTTGGAGCAATCAGCCCCAGCATTTT.

This clonotype has just one count. A much larger clone differs by one base, so this may be a read error. V and J are TRBV2 and TRBJ1-1; D not certain. V was cut by 0 bases and J by 3 bases, with 11 bases left in between. The length of the CDR3 is 15 residues. The germline V gene encodes CDR1 SNHLY and CDR2 FYNNEI. CDR3 in DNA: TGTGCCAGCAGTGAAGCTGCATGGATGTACACTGAAGCTTTCTTT. It yields the protein CASSEAAWMYTEAFF.

The chain uses TRBV7-9 and TRBJ1-5; D gene ambiguous. Germline V gives CDR1 SEHNR, CDR2 FQNEAQ (reference sequence). V lost 1 base and J lost 3, with 4 bases in between. The CDR3 extends over 13 amino acids. CDR3 sequence: CASSLGYNQPQHF. CDR3 bases: TGTGCCAGCAGCTTAGGCTACAATCAGCCCCAGCATTTT.

The chain recombines TRBV7-6 with TRBJ2-2; 10 bases agree with TRBD1. Losses at the gene ends were 6 bases for V and 4 bases for J; bases not matched to a gene: 5. This CDR3 is 15 amino acids long. Germline values: CDR1 SGHVS, CDR2 FNYEAQ. The CDR3 sequence: CASSPTGGGTGELFF. The CDR3 DNA reads TGTGCCAGCAGTCCGACAGGGGGCGGCACCGGGGAGCTGTTTTTT.

There are many counts of this clonotype. The CDR3 sequence is CASSPRPQLTGELFF. Written as DNA, the CDR3 is TGTGCCAGCAGTCCCAGGCCGCAGCTCACCGGGGAGCTGTTTTTT. This chain connects TRBV12-3 or TRBV12-4 to TRBJ2-2, with no clear D. Trimming took off 5 bases at V and 4 bases at J, with 14 bases between the two ends. This CDR3 has 15 amino acids.

Notes on this clonotype: One base away lies a much larger clone, so this may be a sequencing read error. V usage is TRBV15 and J usage is TRBJ1-5; D ambiguous. Trimming removed 0 bases from V and 6 bases from J, with 12 bases in between. The CDR3 loop spans 15 amino acids. Germline V gene sequence: CDR1 LNHNV, CDR2 YYDKDF (reference sequence). CDR3 nucleotides: TGTGCCACCAGCAGAGATGCACGGCTTCCTCAGCCCCAGCATTTT. Translated: CATSRDARLPQPQHF.

V is TRBV4-3 and J is TRBJ2-3, with 8 bases lining up with TRBD2. Germline V gene sequence: CDR1 LGHNA, CDR2 YSLEER. V gave up 5 bases and J gave up 0 bases; unmatched junction bases: 7. This CDR3 has 16 residues. The DNA of the CDR3 is TGCGCCAGCAGCTCGACTAGCGACCTAAGCACAGATACGCAGTATTTT. Protein sequence: CASSSTSDLSTDTQYF.

This clonotype was found many times. The chain couples TRBV12-3 or TRBV12-4 to TRBJ2-5; D is unresolved. The V gene lost 5 bases and the J gene lost 7 bases, with 17 bases spanning the gap. The length of the CDR3 is 14 residues. The DNA of the CDR3 is TGTGCCAGCAGTCCCCACCTCAATAGGGTGACCCAGTACTTC. Protein sequence: CASSPHLNRVTQYF.

V usage is TRBV5-5 and J usage is TRBJ2-7; D is perhaps TRBD1 (5 bases). Between the trimmed V and J ends, which lost 4 bases and 2 bases, there was a span of 19 bases. This CDR3 has 16 residues. CDR1 and CDR2 from the germline V gene are SGHKS and YYEKEE (reference sequence). The CDR3 bases are TGTGCCAGCAGCCTAGGGGAAAGCCAGGGCCCCTACGAGCAGTACTTC. Encoded protein: CASSLGESQGPYEQYF.

This clonotype was observed at least ten times. This chain joins TRBV6-1 and TRBJ2-7, with D perhaps TRBD2 (5 bases). The CDR3 loop spans 17 amino acids. Germline loops: CDR1 MNHNS, CDR2 SASEGT. V lost 0 bases, J lost 3 bases, and 18 bases lay in between. The CDR3 DNA follows: TGTGCCAGCAGTGAAGCGGGTCCGGGGTGGCCGGACTACGAGCAGTACTTC. Its protein product is CASSEAGPGWPDYEQYF.

Concerning this clonotype: Germline and junction disagree at one end, which may indicate a read error. The CDR3 DNA reads as TGTGCCAGCCGCTTTGGGGGATCCTACGAGCAGTACTTC. This gives the protein CASRFGGSYEQYF. The gene calls are TRBV7-2 and TRBJ2-7; either TRBD1 or TRBD2 may fit D (5 bases each). The CDR3 is 13 amino acids. The germline V gene encodes CDR1 SGHTA and CDR2 FQGNSA.

The J gene is TRBJ2-1, the V gene TRBV12-3 or TRBV12-4; D is ambiguous. V was shortened by 2 bases and J by 5 bases, with 13 bases between the two germline ends. The CDR3 is 15 amino acids. The CDR3 bases are TGTGCCAGCAGTTTATTGGGGTCCACAAACAATGAGCAGTTCTTC. Encoded protein: CASSLLGSTNNEQFF.

The chain links TRBV14 to TRBJ1-6; 7 bases line up with TRBD1. The CDR3 is 14 residues long. Trimming removed 4 bases from V and 9 bases from J; junction bases left unmatched: 6. CDR1 SGHDN and CDR2 FVKESK come from the germline V gene. The CDR3 loop reads CASSLTGFTSPLHF. CDR3 nucleotides: TGTGCCAGCAGCCTGACAGGGTTTACTTCACCCCTCCACTTT.

Comments on this clonotype: One base away lies a much larger clone, so this may be a sequencing read error. The chain joins TRBV5-4 to TRBJ1-6, with D unresolved. The CDR3 runs 18 residues. V shed 2 bases and J shed 6 bases, with 21 bases lying between them. Germline V lookup: CDR1 SGHNT, CDR2 YYREEE (reference sequence). The DNA for the CDR3 is TGTGCCAGCAGCTTAGCCCCAGGACGGACCTCACCTAATTCACCCCTCCACTTT. It is translated as CASSLAPGRTSPNSPLHF.